Each of the 8 T cell receptor beta chains below was sequenced from the same sample in a study of cytomegalovirus exposure and HLA in healthy donors (dated by TCRdb to about 2017). The library was obtained by the immunoSEQ multiplex PCR assay. The multiplex PCR relied on a mix of 60 forward primers for TCR Vbeta segments and 13 reverse primers for TCR Jbeta segments. Drawn from immuneACCESS, this table holds only the in-frame rearrangements with V and J called that TCRdb kept. Clones are partly lost; checked studies trace under half to an unresolved V gene and leave the rest unexplained. This sample lists around 190,000 clones; 75% to 90% were detected once. The biggest ten clones account for 1% to 1.4% of the sample. The specimen was PBMCs. The receptors were sampled from a boy between 2 and 10 years old in good health and CMV-seronegative.

The chain is built from TRBV7-9 and TRBJ2-1, with D perhaps matching TRBD1 (6 bases). Trimming removed 9 bases from V and 8 bases from J, with 11 bases in between. Germline loops: CDR1 SEHNR, CDR2 FQNEAQ (reference sequence). This CDR3 comprises 11 residues. The CDR3 nucleotides read TGTGCCAGACAGGGATCGGATGAGCAGTTCTTC. It specifies CARQGSDEQFF. Drawing the rest from reference TRBV7-9 and TRBJ2-1, the complete variable domain is DTGVSQNPRHKITKRGQNVTFRCDPISEHNRLYWYRQTLGQGPEFLTYFQNEAQLEKSRLLSDRFSAERPKGSFSTLEIQRTEQGDSAMYLCARQGSDEQFFGPGTRLTVL.

V and J are TRBV11-2 and TRBJ2-2, with 7 nucleotides matching TRBD2. The V and J ends lost 4 bases and 7 bases, in that order; junction bases with no gene match: 9. CDR1 SGHAT and CDR2 FQNNGV come from the germline V gene. The CDR3 runs to 15 residues. The CDR3 loop is CASSSPTSQVGELFF. CDR3 nucleotide sequence: TGTGCCAGCAGCTCTCCGACTAGCCAGGTCGGGGAGCTGTTTTTT.

The CDR3 protein is CASSEPGQGDYAFF. The CDR3 DNA reads as TGTGCCAGCAGTGAACCGGGACAGGGGGACTATGCTTTCTTT. The chain couples TRBV6-1 to TRBJ1-1, with 11 bases matching TRBD1. Losses at the gene ends were 2 bases for V and 11 bases for J; bases not matched to a gene: 7. Germline CDR1 and CDR2: MNHNS and SASEGT. The CDR3 runs 14 residues.

This sequence joins TRBV5-6 and TRBJ2-1; TRBD2 matches 12 bases. The J segment lost 9 bases and the V segment lost 2 bases, leaving 3 bases of the junction unmatched. CDR1 and CDR2 (germline): SGHDT, YYEEEE. The CDR3 totals 14 residues. CDR3 in DNA: TGTGCCAGCAGCTTACTAGCGGGAGGCGGTGAGCAGTTCTTC. This codes for CASSLLAGGGEQFF.

The chain links TRBV5-6 to TRBJ2-1, with 7 positions matching TRBD2. The CDR3 runs 12 residues. Germline CDR1 and CDR2: SGHDT and YYEEEE. Unmatched junction bases numbered 6, after V lost 6 bases and J lost 9 bases. CDR3 protein: CASMGGESEQFF. CDR3 DNA: TGTGCCAGCATGGGGGGGGAGAGTGAGCAGTTCTTC.

The CDR3 coding sequence is TGTGCCAGCAGCCCCACCGACAGGGTCTACAATGAGCAGTTCTTC. Translation: CASSPTDRVYNEQFF. The chain employs TRBV28 and TRBJ2-1, with 7 bases that match TRBD1. The trim removed 6 bases at V and 3 bases at J, leaving 8 bases unmatched. This CDR3 spans 15 amino acids. Looked up from germline, CDR1 is MDHEN and CDR2 is SYDVKM.

This clone was picked up one time. The chain joins TRBV7-9 to TRBJ2-1; maybe TRBD2 (5 bases). The CDR3 runs to 15 residues. V was shortened by 5 bases and J by 1 base, with 12 bases between the two germline ends. Per germline, CDR1 SEHNR and CDR2 FQNEAQ (reference sequence). DNA for the CDR3: TGTGCCAGCAGCCCCCGACTACCTTCCTACAATGAGCAGTTCTTC. This sequence encodes CASSPRLPSYNEQFF. Looking up the rest from reference TRBV7-9 and TRBJ2-1 gives the full variable domain: DTGVSQNPRHKITKRGQNVTFRCDPISEHNRLYWYRQTLGQGPEFLTYFQNEAQLEKSRLLSDRFSAERPKGSFSTLEIQRTEQGDSAMYLCASSPRLPSYNEQFFGPGTRLTVL.

To note about this clone: An end of the junction differs from the germline gene, which may be a read error. J is TRBJ2-2 and V is TRBV7-9, with TRBD1 as a possible D gene (6 bases). Germline V gene sequence: CDR1 SEHNR, CDR2 FQNEAQ (reference sequence). The CDR3 runs to 18 residues. CDR3 DNA: TGTTCCAGCAGCTTGGCCCACAGGGCCACCCGAAACACCGGGGAGCTGTTTTTT. It is translated as CSSSLAHRATRNTGELFF.